Below, 20 T cell receptor beta chains from the same sample are listed, as sequenced in a study of cytotoxic CD8 clonotypes in ibrutinib-treated CLL. Here immunoSEQ multiplex PCR was the method, and the copy in TCRdb shows in-frame clones only, minus some. The top ten hold about 32% of the sample, which has some 93,000 clones, 60% to 80% seen once. The source material was PBMCs, sampled after 12 months of ibrutinib treatment. Source of these receptors: a human donor with chronic lymphocytic leukemia.

The chain uses TRBV20-1 and TRBJ1-2; D is ambiguous. This CDR3 has 8 residues. Germline CDR1 DFQATT, CDR2 SNEGSKA (reference sequence). The CDR3 protein is CSGYGYTF. The CDR3 region has the DNA TGCAGCGGCTATGGCTACACCTTC.

The V gene is TRBV6-5, the J gene TRBJ2-7, with a weak D call TRBD2 (5 bases). Trimming removed 6 bases at V and 3 bases at J, with 12 bases between. CDR1 is MNHEY, CDR2 SVGAGI, per germline. The CDR3 contains 13 residues. CDR3 DNA: TGTGCCAGCAGAAACGGGGTGGGCTACGAGCAGTACTTC. Translated, it gives CASRNGVGYEQYF.

The chain joins TRBV6-5 to TRBJ1-1; tentative D call: TRBD1 (6 bases). The CDR3 extends over 14 amino acids. The germline V gene encodes CDR1 MNHEY and CDR2 SVGAGI. Between the trimmed V and J ends, which lost 7 bases and 1 base, there was a span of 13 bases. The CDR3 bases are TGTGCCAGCAACAAAGACAGGAGGAACACTGAAGCTTTCTTT. This translates into CASNKDRRNTEAFF.

V and J are TRBV6-5 and TRBJ1-5; a weak D match, TRBD1 (5 bases). This CDR3 comprises 14 residues. V lost 4 bases, J lost 2 bases, and 9 bases lay in between. CDR1 and CDR2 from the germline V gene are MNHEY and SVGAGI. This chain's CDR3 is CASSWGYGNQPQHF. CDR3 in DNA: TGTGCCAGCAGTTGGGGGTATGGCAATCAGCCCCAGCATTTT.

The rearrangement joins TRBV7-2 to TRBJ2-3, with TRBD2 identical over 7 bases. Trimming at V came to 0 bases and at J to 2 bases, leaving 11 bases not matched to a gene. The CDR3 is made up of 18 amino acids. The germline V gene has CDR1 SGHTA and CDR2 FQGNSA. This CDR3 is CASSLAVSRGGNTDTQYF. The DNA of the CDR3 is TGTGCCAGCAGCTTAGCTGTGTCTCGCGGGGGAAACACAGATACGCAGTATTTT.

V gene TRBV7-9 combines with J gene TRBJ1-5; D is possibly TRBD1 (6 bases). The length of the CDR3 is 15 residues. Looked up from germline, CDR1 is SEHNR and CDR2 is FQNEAQ (reference sequence). Deletions cut 10 bases from V and 1 base from J, with 17 bases between. In nucleotides, the CDR3 is TGTGCCATAACAGTGGGGGCCGTAAGCAATCAGCCCCAGCATTTT. The encoded protein is CAITVGAVSNQPQHF.

The rearrangement uses TRBV30 and TRBJ2-5; no clear D. The V gene's germline CDR1 is GTSNPN and CDR2 SVGIG (reference sequence). Deletions cut 2 bases from V and 2 bases from J, with 0 bases between. CDR3 length: 10 amino acids. The CDR3 loop reads CAWSQETQYF. CDR3 sequence (DNA): TGTGCCTGGAGTCAAGAGACCCAGTACTTC.

The gene calls are TRBV5-1 and TRBJ1-4; D gene unclear. This CDR3 is 14 amino acids long. Germline-derived CDR1 and CDR2 are SGHRS and YFSETQ. The V and J ends lost 5 bases and 5 bases respectively, with 13 bases between them. The CDR3 reads CASRAGELNEKLFF. For the CDR3, the DNA is TGCGCCAGCAGGGCGGGAGAACTAAATGAAAAACTGTTTTTT. Full variable domain (rest looked up from reference TRBV5-1 and TRBJ1-4): KAGVTQTPRYLIKTRGQQVTLSCSPISGHRSVSWYQQTPGQGLQFLFEYFSETQRNKGNFPGRFSGRQFSNSRSEMNVSTLELGDSALYLCASRAGELNEKLFFGSGTQLSVL.

The chain recombines TRBV6-1 with TRBJ2-7, with D possibly being TRBD1 (5 bases). Germline V gene data show CDR1 as MNHNS and CDR2 as SASEGT. The CDR3 length is 13 residues. The germline V and J ends were trimmed by 4 bases and 2 bases, with 9 bases remaining between them. CDR3 DNA sequence: TGTGCCAGCAGTGCGACAGAGACCTACGAGCAGTACTTC. Translated: CASSATETYEQYF.

The chain employs TRBV11-2 and TRBJ2-3; either TRBD1 or TRBD2 may fit D (5 bases each). CDR3 length: 14 amino acids. Trimming left V 3 bases short and J 6 bases short, with 13 bases between. The germline V gene encodes CDR1 SGHAT and CDR2 FQNNGV. Here the CDR3 DNA reads TGTGCCAGCAGCTTTTCGGGACCCAGGGATACGCAGTATTTT. Amino acid sequence: CASSFSGPRDTQYF.

The chain recombines TRBV2 with TRBJ1-1; D is unclear. The germline V gene encodes CDR1 SNHLY and CDR2 FYNNEI. There are 15 residues in the CDR3. Trimming took off 4 bases at V and 4 bases at J, with 16 bases between the two ends. CDR3: CASSGSGERGTEAFF. Here the CDR3 DNA reads TGTGCCAGCAGTGGCAGCGGGGAACGGGGCACTGAAGCTTTCTTT.

The rearrangement links TRBV18 to TRBJ2-1; no firm D call. The germline V and J ends were trimmed by 0 bases and 5 bases, with 17 bases remaining between them. Germline lookup yields CDR1 KGHSH and CDR2 LQKENI. CDR3 size: 17 residues. This CDR3 is CASSPPYPAQIHNEQFF. The CDR3 DNA sequence: TGTGCCAGCTCACCACCGTATCCAGCACAAATACACAATGAGCAGTTCTTC.

The genes are TRBV28 and TRBJ2-1; D could derive from TRBD1 or TRBD2 (5 bases each). Trimming pared 4 bases from V and 6 bases from J, leaving 19 bases between. CDR3 length equals 16 residues. Germline-derived CDR1 and CDR2 are MDHEN and SYDVKM. In DNA, the CDR3 is TGTGCCAGCAGTTCCCCCCTCGGCCAGGGAGTCAATGAGCAGTTCTTC. This gives the protein CASSSPLGQGVNEQFF.

This chain links TRBV28 with TRBJ2-7; D possibly corresponds to TRBD2 (6 bases). Germline V CDR1 and CDR2: MDHEN, SYDVKM. This CDR3 has 12 amino acids. V gave up 3 bases and J gave up 4 bases, with 7 bases separating them. CDR3 loop: CASSLGGYEQYF. For the CDR3, the DNA is TGTGCCAGCAGTTTGGGGGGTTACGAGCAGTACTTC.

This rearrangement joins TRBV7-2 to TRBJ1-1; D might be TRBD1 (5 bases). Per the germline V gene, CDR1 is SGHTA and CDR2 is FQGNSA. The CDR3 sequence is 14 residues long. Trimming removed 5 bases at V and 10 bases at J, with 20 bases between. The CDR3 protein is CASSGGGGVNRAFF. The CDR3 coding sequence is TGTGCCAGCAGCGGCGGGGGGGGTGTCAACCGAGCTTTCTTT.

The rearrangement links TRBV27 to TRBJ2-7; D unclear. The CDR3 loop spans 13 amino acids. Per germline, CDR1 MNHEY and CDR2 SMNVEV (reference sequence). V dropped 5 bases and J dropped 7 bases, with 15 bases sitting between them. The CDR3 sequence is CASSLYLGTEQYF. CDR3 DNA sequence: TGTGCCAGCAGTCTCTACCTAGGCACGGAGCAGTACTTC.

The chain combines TRBV9 with TRBJ1-3; the D is unclear. Germline V gives CDR1 SGDLS, CDR2 YYNGEE. The CDR3 runs to 16 residues. Trimming shortened V by 0 bases and J by 0 bases, and 10 bases separated the two germline ends. CDR3 region: CASSVDGGVSGNTIYF. CDR3 nucleotides: TGTGCCAGCAGCGTAGACGGTGGAGTCTCTGGAAACACCATATATTTT. The whole variable domain, filled in from reference TRBV9 and TRBJ1-3, reads DSGVTQTPKHLITATGQRVTLRCSPRSGDLSVYWYQQSLDQGLQFLIQYYNGEERAKGNILERFSAQQFPDLHSELNLSSLELGDSALYFCASSVDGGVSGNTIYFGEGSWLTVV.

The gene calls are TRBV29-1 and TRBJ1-2; D gene uncertain. This CDR3 region has 12 residues. V lost 7 bases and J 1 base, leaving 10 bases between the germline ends. From germline, CDR1 is SQVTM and CDR2 ANQGSEA. CDR3 sequence: CSASTDNYGYTF. The DNA of the CDR3 is TGCAGCGCTTCAACTGATAACTATGGCTACACCTTC.

The chain links TRBV7-2 to TRBJ2-1, with 7 bases aligning to TRBD2. The CDR3 is made up of 15 amino acids. Germline CDR1 and CDR2: SGHTA and FQGNSA. The V gene end was trimmed by 4 bases and the J gene end by 10 bases; junction bases not matched to a gene: 13. The CDR3, as DNA: TGTGCCAGCAGCTACACGCGGGGGTCTTCCAGGGAGCAGTTCTTC. Its protein product is CASSYTRGSSREQFF. The variable domain in full, with the rest retrieved from reference TRBV7-2 and TRBJ2-1, is GAGVSQSPSNKVTEKGKDVELRCDPISGHTALYWYRQSLGQGLEFLIYFQGNSAPDKSGLPSDRFSAERTGGSVSTLTIQRTQQEDSAVYLCASSYTRGSSREQFFGPGTRLTVL.

The chain has TRBV6-6 and TRBJ2-7, with D uncertain. Germline CDR1 is MNHNY and CDR2 is SVGAGI (reference sequence). V lost 5 bases, J lost 5 bases, and 7 bases lay in between. There are 11 residues in the CDR3. This CDR3 is CASSESNEQYF. The CDR3 DNA reads TGTGCCAGCAGTGAAAGTAACGAGCAGTACTTC.